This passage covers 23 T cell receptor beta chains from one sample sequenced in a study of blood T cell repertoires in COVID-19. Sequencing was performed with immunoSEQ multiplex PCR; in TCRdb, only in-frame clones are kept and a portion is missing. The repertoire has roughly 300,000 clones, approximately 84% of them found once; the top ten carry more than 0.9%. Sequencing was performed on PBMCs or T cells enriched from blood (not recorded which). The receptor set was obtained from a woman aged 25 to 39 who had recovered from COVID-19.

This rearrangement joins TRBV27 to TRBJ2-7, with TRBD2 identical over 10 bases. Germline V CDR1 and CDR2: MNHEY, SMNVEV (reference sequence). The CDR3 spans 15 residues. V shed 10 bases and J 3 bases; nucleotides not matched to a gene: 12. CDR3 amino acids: CATAPAGTSDYEQYF. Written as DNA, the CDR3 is TGTGCCACCGCACCCGCCGGGACTAGCGACTACGAGCAGTACTTC.

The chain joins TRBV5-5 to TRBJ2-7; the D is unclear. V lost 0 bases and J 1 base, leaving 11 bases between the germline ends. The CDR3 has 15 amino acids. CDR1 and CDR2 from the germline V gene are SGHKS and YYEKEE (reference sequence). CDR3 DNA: TGTGCCAGCAGCTTGGGTGGGCAGCTGTCCTACGAGCAGTACTTC. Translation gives CASSLGGQLSYEQYF.

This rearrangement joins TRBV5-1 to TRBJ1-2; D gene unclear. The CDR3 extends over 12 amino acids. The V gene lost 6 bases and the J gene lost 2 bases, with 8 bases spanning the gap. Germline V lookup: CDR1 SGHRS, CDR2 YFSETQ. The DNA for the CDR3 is TGCGCCAGCACCGGAGGGAACTATGGCTACACCTTC. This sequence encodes CASTGGNYGYTF.

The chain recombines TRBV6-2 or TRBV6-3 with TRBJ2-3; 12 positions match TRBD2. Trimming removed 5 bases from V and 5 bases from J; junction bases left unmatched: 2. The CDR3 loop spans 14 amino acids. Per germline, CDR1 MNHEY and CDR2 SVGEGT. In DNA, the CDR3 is TGTGCCAGCAGTCCGGGACTAGCGGGAGATACGCAGTATTTT. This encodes CASSPGLAGDTQYF.

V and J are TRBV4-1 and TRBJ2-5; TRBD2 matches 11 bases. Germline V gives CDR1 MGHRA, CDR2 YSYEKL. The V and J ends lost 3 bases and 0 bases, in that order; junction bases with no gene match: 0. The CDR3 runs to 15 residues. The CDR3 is CASSQTSGDQETQYF. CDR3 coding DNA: TGCGCCAGCAGCCAGACTAGCGGGGACCAAGAGACCCAGTACTTC.

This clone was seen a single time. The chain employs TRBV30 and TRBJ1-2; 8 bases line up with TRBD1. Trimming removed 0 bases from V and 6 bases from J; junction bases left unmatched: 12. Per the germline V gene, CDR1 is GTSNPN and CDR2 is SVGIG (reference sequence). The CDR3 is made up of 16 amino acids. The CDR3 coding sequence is TGTGCCTGGAGTGTCACCCCCGTTAGGACAGGGCATGGCTACACCTTC. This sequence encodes CAWSVTPVRTGHGYTF.

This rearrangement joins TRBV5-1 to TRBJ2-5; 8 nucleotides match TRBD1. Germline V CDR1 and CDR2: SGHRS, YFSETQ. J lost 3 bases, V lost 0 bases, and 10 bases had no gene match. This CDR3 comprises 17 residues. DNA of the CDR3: TGCGCCAGCAGCTTGGGAGCAGGGACAGGAGTCAAAGAGACCCAGTACTTC. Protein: CASSLGAGTGVKETQYF.

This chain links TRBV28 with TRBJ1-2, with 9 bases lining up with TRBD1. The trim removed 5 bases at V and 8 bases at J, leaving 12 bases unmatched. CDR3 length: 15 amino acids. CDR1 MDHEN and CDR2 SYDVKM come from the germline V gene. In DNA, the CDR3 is TGTGCCAGCAGTCCGCCGACAGGGGGTTTAGGGGGCTACACCTTC. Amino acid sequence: CASSPPTGGLGGYTF.

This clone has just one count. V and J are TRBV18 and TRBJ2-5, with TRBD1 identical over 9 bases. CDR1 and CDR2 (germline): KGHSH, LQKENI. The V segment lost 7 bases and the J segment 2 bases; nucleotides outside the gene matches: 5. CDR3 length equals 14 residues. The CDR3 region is CASFTGGLQETQYF. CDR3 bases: TGTGCCAGCTTCACAGGGGGCCTGCAAGAGACCCAGTACTTC.

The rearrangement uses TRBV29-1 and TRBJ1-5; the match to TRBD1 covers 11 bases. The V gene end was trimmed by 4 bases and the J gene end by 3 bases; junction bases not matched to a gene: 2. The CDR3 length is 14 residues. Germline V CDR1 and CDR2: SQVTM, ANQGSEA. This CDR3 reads CSVADRGPNQPQHF. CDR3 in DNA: TGCAGCGTTGCGGACAGGGGGCCCAATCAGCCCCAGCATTTT.

The chain's CDR3 is CASSSRLAGDNEQFF. CDR3 nucleotide sequence: TGTGCCAGCAGCTCCCGACTAGCGGGGGACAATGAGCAGTTCTTC. This chain connects TRBV11-3 to TRBJ2-1; 12 nucleotides match TRBD2. The CDR3 contains 15 residues. Trimming took 4 bases from V and 5 from J; bases not matched to a gene: 3. Germline V lookup: CDR1 SGHNT, CDR2 YENEEA.

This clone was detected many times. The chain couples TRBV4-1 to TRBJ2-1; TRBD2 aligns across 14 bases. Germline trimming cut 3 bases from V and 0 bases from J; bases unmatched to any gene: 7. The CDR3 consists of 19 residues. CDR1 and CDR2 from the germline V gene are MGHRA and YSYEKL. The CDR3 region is CASSHPGLAGDSSYNEQFF. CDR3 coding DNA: TGCGCCAGCAGCCATCCGGGACTAGCGGGGGACAGCTCCTACAATGAGCAGTTCTTC.

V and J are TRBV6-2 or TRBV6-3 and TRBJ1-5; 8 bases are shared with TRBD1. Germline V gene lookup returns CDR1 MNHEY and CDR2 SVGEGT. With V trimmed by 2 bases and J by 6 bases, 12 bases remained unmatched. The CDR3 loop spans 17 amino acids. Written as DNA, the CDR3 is TGTGCCAGCAGTTACCTTCCCGGGGCAGGGGGCGTTCAGCCCCAGCATTTT. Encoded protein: CASSYLPGAGGVQPQHF.

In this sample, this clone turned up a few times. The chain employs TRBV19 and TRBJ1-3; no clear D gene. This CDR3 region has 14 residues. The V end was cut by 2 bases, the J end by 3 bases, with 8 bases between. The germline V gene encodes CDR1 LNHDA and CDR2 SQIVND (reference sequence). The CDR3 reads CASSIKRRGNTIYF. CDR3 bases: TGTGCCAGTAGTATAAAGCGTCGTGGAAACACCATATATTTT.

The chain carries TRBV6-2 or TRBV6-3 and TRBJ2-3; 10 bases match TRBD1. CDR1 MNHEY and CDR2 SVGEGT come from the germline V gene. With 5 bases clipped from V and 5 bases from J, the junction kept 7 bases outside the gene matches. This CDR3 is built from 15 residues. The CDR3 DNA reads TGTGCCAGCAGTGGGGGACAGGGGTTCCAAGATACGCAGTATTTT. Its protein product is CASSGGQGFQDTQYF.

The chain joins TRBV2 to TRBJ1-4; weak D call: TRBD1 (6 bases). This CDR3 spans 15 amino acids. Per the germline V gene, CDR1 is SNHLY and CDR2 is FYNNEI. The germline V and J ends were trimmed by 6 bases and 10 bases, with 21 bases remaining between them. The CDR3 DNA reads TGTGCCAGCAGGCTCAGGGGCGGGGGTGTGTTAAAACTGTTTTTT. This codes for CASRLRGGGVLKLFF.

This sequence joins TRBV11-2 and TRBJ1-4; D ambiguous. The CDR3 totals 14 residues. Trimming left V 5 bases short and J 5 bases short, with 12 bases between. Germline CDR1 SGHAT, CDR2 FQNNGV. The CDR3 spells CASSPGSRNEKLFF. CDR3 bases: TGTGCCAGCAGCCCGGGGAGCAGGAATGAAAAACTGTTTTTT.

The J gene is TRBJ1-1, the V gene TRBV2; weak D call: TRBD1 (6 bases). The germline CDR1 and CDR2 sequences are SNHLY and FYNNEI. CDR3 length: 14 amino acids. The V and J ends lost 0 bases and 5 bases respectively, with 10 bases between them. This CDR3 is CASSEALQGTEAFF. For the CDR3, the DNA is TGTGCCAGCAGTGAAGCGCTTCAGGGGACTGAAGCTTTCTTT.

The CDR3 DNA follows: TGTGCCAGCAGCCTCGCCCATCAGGGATCCTACGAGCAGTACTTC. Residues: CASSLAHQGSYEQYF. The rearrangement joins TRBV11-2 to TRBJ2-7; perhaps TRBD1 as D (5 bases). CDR3 length equals 15 residues. The germline V and J ends were trimmed by 5 bases and 1 base, with 15 bases remaining between them. CDR1 and CDR2 from the germline V gene are SGHAT and FQNNGV.

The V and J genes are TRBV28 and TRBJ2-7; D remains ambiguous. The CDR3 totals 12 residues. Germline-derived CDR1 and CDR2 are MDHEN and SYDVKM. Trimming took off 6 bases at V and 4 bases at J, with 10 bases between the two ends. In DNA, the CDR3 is TGTGCCAGCAGACCCACTACGTACGAGCAGTACTTC. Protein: CASRPTTYEQYF.

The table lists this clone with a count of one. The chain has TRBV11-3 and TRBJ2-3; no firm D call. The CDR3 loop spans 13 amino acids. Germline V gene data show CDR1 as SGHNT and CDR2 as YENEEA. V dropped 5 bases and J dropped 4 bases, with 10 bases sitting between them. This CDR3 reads CASSPDLADTQYF. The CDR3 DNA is TGTGCCAGCAGCCCTGACCTAGCAGATACGCAGTATTTT.

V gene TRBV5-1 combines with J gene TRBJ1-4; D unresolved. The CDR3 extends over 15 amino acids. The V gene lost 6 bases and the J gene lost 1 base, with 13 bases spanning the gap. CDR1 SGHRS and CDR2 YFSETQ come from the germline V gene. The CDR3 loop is CASNPTAGTNEKLFF. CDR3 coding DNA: TGCGCCAGCAACCCCACGGCAGGAACTAATGAAAAACTGTTTTTT.

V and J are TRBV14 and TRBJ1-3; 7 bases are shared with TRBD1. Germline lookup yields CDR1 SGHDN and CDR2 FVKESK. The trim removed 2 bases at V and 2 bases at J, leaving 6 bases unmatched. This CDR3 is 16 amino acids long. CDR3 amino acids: CASSQLGTATGNTIYF. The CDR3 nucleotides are TGTGCCAGCAGCCAACTTGGGACAGCCACTGGAAACACCATATATTTT.